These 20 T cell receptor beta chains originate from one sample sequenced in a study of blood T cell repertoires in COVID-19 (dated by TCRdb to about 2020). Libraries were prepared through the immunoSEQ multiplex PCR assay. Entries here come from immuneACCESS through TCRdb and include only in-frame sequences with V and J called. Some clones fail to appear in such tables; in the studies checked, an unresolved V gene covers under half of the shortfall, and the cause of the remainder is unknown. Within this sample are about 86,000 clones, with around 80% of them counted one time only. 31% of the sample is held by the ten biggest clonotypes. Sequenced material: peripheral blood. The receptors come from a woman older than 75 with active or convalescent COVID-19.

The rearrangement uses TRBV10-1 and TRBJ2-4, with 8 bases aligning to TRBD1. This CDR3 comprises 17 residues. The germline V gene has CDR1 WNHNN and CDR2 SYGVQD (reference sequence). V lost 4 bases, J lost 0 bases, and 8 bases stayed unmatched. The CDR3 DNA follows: TGCGCCAGCAGTGGTTGGGGACAGGAGGTAGCCAAAAACATTCAGTACTTC. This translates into CASSGWGQEVAKNIQYF.

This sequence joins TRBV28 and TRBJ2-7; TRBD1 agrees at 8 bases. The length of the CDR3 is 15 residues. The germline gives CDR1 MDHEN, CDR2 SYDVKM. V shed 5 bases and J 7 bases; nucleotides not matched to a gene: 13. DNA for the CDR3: TGTGCCAGCAGTCTGTACAGGGGGGTGGTGAGAGAGCAGTACTTC. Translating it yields CASSLYRGVVREQYF.

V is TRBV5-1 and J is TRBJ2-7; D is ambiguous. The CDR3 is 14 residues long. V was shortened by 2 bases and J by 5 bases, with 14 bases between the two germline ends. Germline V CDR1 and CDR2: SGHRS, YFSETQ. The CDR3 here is CASSFSPGTNEQYF. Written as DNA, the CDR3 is TGCGCCAGCAGCTTTTCGCCCGGTACCAACGAGCAGTACTTC.

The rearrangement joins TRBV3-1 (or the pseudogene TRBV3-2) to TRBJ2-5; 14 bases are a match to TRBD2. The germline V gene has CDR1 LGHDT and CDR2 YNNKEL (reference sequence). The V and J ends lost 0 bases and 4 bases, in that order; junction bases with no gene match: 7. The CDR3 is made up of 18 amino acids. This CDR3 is CASSQEWGLAGVGETQYF. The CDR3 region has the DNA TGTGCCAGCAGCCAAGAGTGGGGACTAGCGGGGGTCGGAGAGACCCAGTACTTC.

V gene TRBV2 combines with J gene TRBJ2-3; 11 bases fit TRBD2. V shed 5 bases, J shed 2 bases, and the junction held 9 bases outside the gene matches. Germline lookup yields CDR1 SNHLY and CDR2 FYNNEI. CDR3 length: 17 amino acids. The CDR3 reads CASSREGLAVYTDTQYF. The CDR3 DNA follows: TGTGCCAGCAGTCGAGAGGGACTAGCGGTGTACACAGATACGCAGTATTTT.

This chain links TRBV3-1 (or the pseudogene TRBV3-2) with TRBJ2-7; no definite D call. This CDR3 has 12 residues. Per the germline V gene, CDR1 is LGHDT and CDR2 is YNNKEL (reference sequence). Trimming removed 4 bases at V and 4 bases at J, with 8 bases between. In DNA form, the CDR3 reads TGTGCCAGCAGCCCGAACGGGTACGAGCAGTACTTC. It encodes CASSPNGYEQYF.

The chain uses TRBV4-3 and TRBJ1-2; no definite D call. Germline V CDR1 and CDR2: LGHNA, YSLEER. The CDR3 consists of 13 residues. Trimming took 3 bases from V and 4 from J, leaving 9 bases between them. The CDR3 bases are TGCGCCAGCAGCCAGAGTCGGGGCTATGGCTACACCTTC. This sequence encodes CASSQSRGYGYTF.

The CDR3 reads CASSQEEILAAPQHF. DNA of the CDR3: TGCGCCAGCAGCCAAGAGGAGATCCTCGCGGCGCCCCAGCATTTT. The genes are TRBV4-1 and TRBJ1-5; D is undetermined. V shed 0 bases and J shed 9 bases, with 15 bases lying between them. CDR1 is MGHRA, CDR2 YSYEKL, per germline. This CDR3 has 15 residues.

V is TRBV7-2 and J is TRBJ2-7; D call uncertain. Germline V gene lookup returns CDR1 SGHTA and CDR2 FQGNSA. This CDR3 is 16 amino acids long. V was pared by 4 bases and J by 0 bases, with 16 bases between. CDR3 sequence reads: CASSSISDPSSYEQYF. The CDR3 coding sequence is TGTGCCAGCAGCTCTATCAGCGACCCTAGCTCCTACGAGCAGTACTTC.

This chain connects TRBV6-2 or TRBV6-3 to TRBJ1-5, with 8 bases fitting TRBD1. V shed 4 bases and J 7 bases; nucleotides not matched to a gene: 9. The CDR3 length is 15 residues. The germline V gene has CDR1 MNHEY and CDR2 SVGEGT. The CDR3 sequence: CASSSHRDRNQPQHF. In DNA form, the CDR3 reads TGTGCCAGCAGTTCGCACCGGGACAGGAACCAGCCCCAGCATTTT.

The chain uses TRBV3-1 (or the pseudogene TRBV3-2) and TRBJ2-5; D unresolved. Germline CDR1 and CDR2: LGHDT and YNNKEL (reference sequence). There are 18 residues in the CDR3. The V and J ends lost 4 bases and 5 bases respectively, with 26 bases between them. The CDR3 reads CASSPLEPYSMGVETQYF. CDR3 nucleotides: TGTGCCAGCAGCCCCCTCGAGCCTTACAGCATGGGTGTTGAGACCCAGTACTTC.

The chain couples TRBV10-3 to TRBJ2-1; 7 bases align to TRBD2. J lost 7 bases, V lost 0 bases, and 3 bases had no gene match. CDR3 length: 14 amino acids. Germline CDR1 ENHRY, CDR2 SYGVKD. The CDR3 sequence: CAISESGGRNEQFF. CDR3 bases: TGTGCCATCAGTGAGTCCGGCGGGAGAAATGAGCAGTTCTTC.

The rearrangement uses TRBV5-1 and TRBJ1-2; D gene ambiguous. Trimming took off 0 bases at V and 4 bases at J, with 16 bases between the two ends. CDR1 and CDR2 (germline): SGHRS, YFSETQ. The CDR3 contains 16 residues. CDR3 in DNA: TGCGCCAGCAGCTTGGGTTTTGGAGGAGGTCCCTATGGCTACACCTTC. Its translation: CASSLGFGGGPYGYTF.

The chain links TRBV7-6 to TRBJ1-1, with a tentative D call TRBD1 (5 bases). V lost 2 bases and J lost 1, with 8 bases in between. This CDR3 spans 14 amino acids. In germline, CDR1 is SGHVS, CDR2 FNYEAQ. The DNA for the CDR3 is TGTGCCAGCAGCTTACGCGGACAGAACACTGAAGCTTTCTTT. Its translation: CASSLRGQNTEAFF.

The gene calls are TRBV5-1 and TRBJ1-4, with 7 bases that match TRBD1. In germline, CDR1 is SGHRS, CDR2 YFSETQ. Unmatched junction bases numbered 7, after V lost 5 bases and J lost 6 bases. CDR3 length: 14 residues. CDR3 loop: CASSSGTVYEKLFF. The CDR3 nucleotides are TGCGCCAGCAGTTCCGGGACAGTATATGAAAAACTGTTTTTT.

CDR3 sequence: CASSLWGPRLAGDGGELFF. DNA of the CDR3: TGCGCCAGCAGCTTGTGGGGGCCCCGACTAGCGGGAGATGGAGGGGAGCTGTTTTTT. This rearrangement joins TRBV5-1 to TRBJ2-2; TRBD2 aligns across 12 bases. This CDR3 has 19 amino acids. CDR1 is SGHRS and CDR2 is YFSETQ in the germline V gene. The ends lost 1 base at V and 8 bases at J; junction bases unmatched: 15.

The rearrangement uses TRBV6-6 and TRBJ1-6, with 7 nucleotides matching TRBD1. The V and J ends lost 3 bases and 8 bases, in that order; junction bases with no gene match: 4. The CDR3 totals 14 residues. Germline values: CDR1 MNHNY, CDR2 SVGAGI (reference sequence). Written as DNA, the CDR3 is TGTGCCAGCAGTTATTGGGACAGCGATTCACCCCTCCACTTT. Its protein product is CASSYWDSDSPLHF.

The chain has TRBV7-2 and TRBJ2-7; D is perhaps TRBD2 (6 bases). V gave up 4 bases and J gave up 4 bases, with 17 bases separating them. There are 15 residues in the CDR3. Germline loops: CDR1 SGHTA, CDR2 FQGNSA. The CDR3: CASSSGGAGRYEQYF. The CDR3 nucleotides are TGTGCCAGCAGCTCGGGCGGGGCAGGGAGGTACGAGCAGTACTTC.

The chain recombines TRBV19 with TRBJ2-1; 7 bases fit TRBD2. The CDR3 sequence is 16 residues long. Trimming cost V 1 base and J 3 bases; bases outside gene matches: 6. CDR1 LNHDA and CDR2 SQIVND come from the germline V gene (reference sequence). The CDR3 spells CASSIVAGEGYNEQFF. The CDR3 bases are TGTGCCAGTAGTATAGTGGCGGGAGAGGGCTACAATGAGCAGTTCTTC.

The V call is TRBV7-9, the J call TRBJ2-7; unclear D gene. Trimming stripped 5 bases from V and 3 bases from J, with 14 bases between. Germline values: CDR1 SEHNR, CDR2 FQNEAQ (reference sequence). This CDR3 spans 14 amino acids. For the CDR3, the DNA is TGTGCCAGCAGCCCAATGGTAGTGTACTACGAGCAGTACTTC. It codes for CASSPMVVYYEQYF.